This TCR beta chain was identified during a study of T cell clones after liver transplantation. Per germline, CDR1 KGHSH and CDR2 LQKENI. This CDR3 spans 17 amino acids. The V segment lost 1 base and the J segment 5 bases; nucleotides outside the gene matches: 9. The data were produced by immunoSEQ multiplex PCR, yet TCRdb's version contains in-frame clones alone and is incomplete. The table includes 45,000 to 55,000 clones, about 81% detected once. The genes are TRBV18 and TRBJ2-1; 9 bases are a match to TRBD1. Sequences were derived from CD4+ T cells from blood, sampled before liver transplant. The origin of this receptor is a human donor who received a liver transplant. In DNA, the CDR3 is TGTGCCAGCTCACCACTGGGACAGGGAAAGAAAAACAATGAGCAGTTCTTC. It yields the protein CASSPLGQGKKNNEQFF.